Detailed here is one TCR beta chain. The antigen is unknown. The record originates from a study of T cell responses to AZD1222 COVID-19 vaccine. Study outcomes and limitations: Regions left unmutated in variants are reportedly the target of nearly half of spike-specific TCRs. The number of AZD1222 recipients seropositive at baseline was only six. Repertoires were obtained solely post-peak T cell response. The donor cohort was predominantly white British with a female majority, and clonal diversity may have been underestimated.

Only in-frame clones appear in the TCRdb table, and some are missing; sequencing was by immunoSEQ multiplex PCR. The data show roughly 200,000 clones, approximately 92% seen once. The clonotype originates from an adult who received the MenACWY meningococcal vaccine as a control. Specimen: peripheral blood, collected 28 days after the second dose of the MenACWY control vaccine.

As DNA, the CDR3 is TGTGCCATCACCCGGGACAATTCTGGCTACACCTTC. This encodes CAITRDNSGYTF. The rearrangement uses TRBV28 and TRBJ1-2, with a weak D call TRBD1 (6 bases). The germline V gene has CDR1 MDHEN and CDR2 SYDVKM. V was trimmed by 10 bases and J by 7 bases, leaving 16 bases between them. CDR3 size: 12 residues.